The 31 T cell receptor beta chains presented below share a single source sample, sequenced in a study of blood T cell repertoires in COVID-19 (dated by TCRdb to about 2020). Libraries came from the immunoSEQ multiplex PCR assay. TCRdb provides this immuneACCESS table in a form limited to in-frame rearrangements. Some clones are lacking; in checked studies, under half of them reflect an unresolved V gene, and why the rest are absent is not known. Counted in this sample were under 150,000 clones; approximately 86% of them appeared once. Under 2.5% of the sample is held by the ten biggest clonotypes. Specimen: PBMCs or T cells enriched from blood (not recorded which). The origin of the receptors is a woman in her forties or fifties who had recovered from COVID-19.

A few counts support this clone. This sequence joins TRBV6-1 and TRBJ1-1; 9 bases are a match to TRBD1. This CDR3 contains 15 residues. Trimming took 3 bases from V and 5 from J; bases not matched to a gene: 7. CDR1 MNHNS and CDR2 SASEGT come from the germline V gene. The CDR3 loop is CASSDKGQGRTEAFF. CDR3 in DNA: TGTGCCAGCAGTGACAAAGGACAGGGGAGGACTGAAGCTTTCTTT.

V and J are TRBV6-4 and TRBJ2-3; 11 positions match TRBD1. The CDR3 loop spans 15 amino acids. The germline V gene encodes CDR1 MRHNA and CDR2 SNTAGT. The trim removed 3 bases at V and 4 bases at J, leaving 3 bases unmatched. The CDR3 DNA sequence: TGTGCCAGCAGTGAATGGACAGGGGGCGCAGATACGCAGTATTTT. It encodes CASSEWTGGADTQYF.

V is TRBV7-2 and J is TRBJ2-5; 12 bases line up with TRBD1. CDR3 length equals 16 residues. The V and J ends lost 2 bases and 5 bases, in that order; junction bases with no gene match: 6. Germline CDR1 is SGHTA and CDR2 is FQGNSA. Here the CDR3 reads CASSLLGQGAVETQYF. The CDR3 DNA reads as TGTGCCAGCAGCTTATTGGGACAGGGGGCGGTGGAGACCCAGTACTTC.

On this clone itself: A junction boundary mismatches the germline segment, possibly from a read error. DNA of the CDR3: TGCAGTGCTAGAGTAGGAGAAAGACTGTTTTTT. Protein sequence: CSARVGERLFF. V is TRBV20-1 and J is TRBJ1-4; no clear D. The CDR3 has 11 amino acids. Looked up from germline, CDR1 is DFQATT and CDR2 is SNEGSKA (reference sequence).

The chain carries TRBV5-1 and TRBJ2-2; D gene unclear. The CDR3 extends over 15 amino acids. Germline V gene data show CDR1 as SGHRS and CDR2 as YFSETQ. The germline V and J ends were trimmed by 5 bases and 1 base, with 12 bases remaining between them. For the CDR3, the DNA is TGCGCCAGCAGGGCGGCAGAACAGAACACCGGGGAGCTGTTTTTT. This codes for CASRAAEQNTGELFF.

This chain links TRBV5-1 with TRBJ2-7, with a possible D match to TRBD2 (6 bases). The CDR3 totals 15 residues. CDR1 and CDR2 (germline): SGHRS, YFSETQ. Deletions cut 1 base from V and 1 base from J, with 12 bases between. DNA for the CDR3: TGCGCCAGCAGCTTGCCGGGACTGCCGTCCTACGAGCAGTACTTC. Translated: CASSLPGLPSYEQYF.

CDR3 region: CASSPGTGSNNYGYTF. CDR3 DNA sequence: TGTGCCAGCAGCCCCGGGACAGGGTCGAATAACTATGGCTACACCTTC. This chain joins TRBV3-1 (or the pseudogene TRBV3-2) and TRBJ1-2; 9 bases align to TRBD1. CDR3 length equals 16 residues. Germline V CDR1 and CDR2: LGHDT, YNNKEL (reference sequence). Unmatched junction bases numbered 7, after V lost 4 bases and J lost 1 base.

This chain connects TRBV5-1 to TRBJ2-5; TRBD1 agrees at 7 bases. J was trimmed by 5 bases and V by 5 bases; bases with no gene match: 3. From germline, CDR1 is SGHRS and CDR2 YFSETQ. The CDR3 contains 12 residues. CDR3 sequence reads: CASREDRETQYF. Written as DNA, the CDR3 is TGCGCCAGCAGAGAGGACAGGGAGACCCAGTACTTC.

V gene TRBV3-1 (or the pseudogene TRBV3-2) combines with J gene TRBJ2-2, with TRBD2 identical over 8 bases. Looked up from germline, CDR1 is LGHDT and CDR2 is YNNKEL (reference sequence). Germline trimming cut 1 base from V and 6 bases from J; bases unmatched to any gene: 7. This CDR3 has 16 residues. CDR3: CASSQGGLVVPGELFF. CDR3 nucleotides: TGTGCCAGCAGCCAAGGGGGACTAGTCGTCCCCGGGGAGCTGTTTTTT.

The rearrangement links TRBV7-9 to TRBJ1-1; 10 bases line up with TRBD1. The CDR3 extends over 13 amino acids. CDR1 and CDR2 from the germline V gene are SEHNR and FQNEAQ (reference sequence). The J segment lost 7 bases and the V segment lost 6 bases, leaving 5 bases of the junction unmatched. DNA for the CDR3: TGTGCCAGCAGTTGGGACAGGGGTAGTGAAGCTTTCTTT. Amino acid sequence: CASSWDRGSEAFF.

The V and J genes are TRBV7-9 and TRBJ2-1; 7 bases are a match to TRBD2. The CDR3 is 15 amino acids. The V gene end was trimmed by 3 bases and the J gene end by 3 bases; junction bases not matched to a gene: 5. The V gene's germline CDR1 is SEHNR and CDR2 FQNEAQ (reference sequence). CDR3 sequence (DNA): TGTGCCAGCAGCTTTTTCCAGCGGGGCTACAATGAGCAGTTCTTC. Translation gives CASSFFQRGYNEQFF.

The chain links TRBV19 to TRBJ2-2; the match to TRBD2 covers 10 bases. Unmatched junction bases numbered 9, after V lost 9 bases and J lost 5 bases. The CDR3 totals 15 residues. Looked up from germline, CDR1 is LNHDA and CDR2 is SQIVND (reference sequence). The DNA for the CDR3 is TGTGCCAGCAGGATTAGCGGGGGGTGGACCGGGGAGCTGTTTTTT. This translates into CASRISGGWTGELFF.

The rearrangement links TRBV5-8 to TRBJ1-5; no reliable D call. The germline V and J ends were trimmed by 2 bases and 2 bases, with 5 bases remaining between them. CDR1 is SGHTS and CDR2 is YDEGEE in the germline V gene. The CDR3 is made up of 13 amino acids. DNA of the CDR3: TGTGCCAGCAGCTTCACAGGCAATCAGCCCCAGCATTTT. This translates into CASSFTGNQPQHF.

This clone was seen a single time. The chain links TRBV14 to TRBJ1-2; 8 bases line up with TRBD1. V was clipped by 4 bases and J by 3 bases; unmatched bases: 10. The CDR3 contains 16 residues. CDR1 and CDR2 from the germline V gene are SGHDN and FVKESK. For the CDR3, the DNA is TGTGCCAGCAGCCCCCAGGGGGCCCTCCGAGACTATGGCTACACCTTC. Translation: CASSPQGALRDYGYTF.

The rearrangement joins TRBV4-1 to TRBJ2-5, with D possibly matching TRBD1 (6 bases). Trimming took 1 base from V and 5 from J, leaving 14 bases between them. The germline CDR1 and CDR2 sequences are MGHRA and YSYEKL. The CDR3 spans 15 residues. CDR3 nucleotides: TGCGCCAGCAGCCAAGGGGACCTGAGGGGGGAGACCCAGTACTTC. It yields the protein CASSQGDLRGETQYF.

The rearrangement joins TRBV7-9 to TRBJ2-5; TRBD2 matches 9 bases. J gave up 2 bases and V 5 bases, and 12 bases lay outside the gene matches. The length of the CDR3 is 17 residues. Germline loops: CDR1 SEHNR, CDR2 FQNEAQ (reference sequence). CDR3 DNA: TGTGCCAGCAGCCACCGGGGACTAGCCCCGAATCAAGAGACCCAGTACTTC. This sequence encodes CASSHRGLAPNQETQYF.

The CDR3 DNA follows: TGTGCCAGCAGCCCCCCGGGCGGGGGCAACCCCTACGAGCAGTACTTC. Translated, it gives CASSPPGGGNPYEQYF. The V and J genes are TRBV7-9 and TRBJ2-7; a possible D gene is TRBD2 (7 bases). Germline V gene sequence: CDR1 SEHNR, CDR2 FQNEAQ (reference sequence). CDR3 size: 16 residues. The V end was cut by 5 bases, the J end by 2 bases, with 19 bases between.

V gene TRBV5-8 combines with J gene TRBJ2-7, with a possible D match to TRBD1 (5 bases). The germline gives CDR1 SGHTS, CDR2 YDEGEE. The CDR3 has 16 amino acids. Trimming removed 4 bases at V and 6 bases at J, with 23 bases between. CDR3 in amino acids: CASSPFASQGRIEQYF. The CDR3 DNA is TGTGCCAGCAGCCCCTTCGCGTCGCAGGGTCGGATCGAGCAGTACTTC.

The genes are TRBV11-3 and TRBJ2-3, with D possibly matching TRBD1 (7 bases). V lost 4 bases, J lost 6 bases, and 14 bases lay in between. CDR1 is SGHNT and CDR2 is YENEEA in the germline V gene. The CDR3 contains 14 residues. In DNA form, the CDR3 reads TGTGCCAGCAGCTCACGCCAGGGGGGTGATACGCAGTATTTT. Amino acids: CASSSRQGGDTQYF.

This chain joins TRBV27 and TRBJ2-1, with 7 nucleotides matching TRBD1. The CDR3 spans 16 residues. Trimming took 5 bases from V and 4 from J; bases not matched to a gene: 11. Germline lookup yields CDR1 MNHEY and CDR2 SMNVEV (reference sequence). The CDR3 DNA is TGTGCCAGCAGTCTGGCCGCCGGGACAGCATACAATGAGCAGTTCTTC. It codes for CASSLAAGTAYNEQFF.

This clone has just a few counts. This chain uses TRBV7-2 with TRBJ1-1; 9 positions match TRBD1. The CDR3 contains 14 residues. Germline CDR1 is SGHTA and CDR2 is FQGNSA. The V and J ends lost 5 bases and 5 bases, in that order; junction bases with no gene match: 6. For the CDR3, the DNA is TGTGCCAGCAGCCGCACAGGGGGCAGGACTGAAGCTTTCTTT. The encoded protein is CASSRTGGRTEAFF.

This sequence joins TRBV19 and TRBJ2-3; no definite D call. This CDR3 comprises 13 residues. From germline, CDR1 is LNHDA and CDR2 SQIVND (reference sequence). Trimming took 4 bases from V and 3 from J, leaving 8 bases between them. CDR3 sequence (DNA): TGTGCCAGTAGTAGGCCAGCGACAGATACGCAGTATTTT. Translation: CASSRPATDTQYF.

The chain employs TRBV2 and TRBJ2-1; D is perhaps TRBD2 (6 bases). V was cut by 2 bases and J by 2 bases, with 10 bases left in between. This CDR3 contains 15 residues. Looked up from germline, CDR1 is SNHLY and CDR2 is FYNNEI. The CDR3 reads CASSEPSDPYNEQFF. The CDR3 bases are TGTGCCAGCAGTGAACCTAGCGACCCCTACAATGAGCAGTTCTTC.

This sequence joins TRBV7-9 and TRBJ1-2; no clear D. V lost 1 base and J lost 8, with 8 bases in between. CDR1 is SEHNR, CDR2 FQNEAQ, per germline (reference sequence). There are 12 residues in the CDR3. The CDR3 nucleotides read TGTGCCAGCAGCTTAGAGGCGGGAGGCTACACCTTC. The encoded protein is CASSLEAGGYTF. The whole variable domain, filled in from reference TRBV7-9 and TRBJ1-2, reads DTGVSQNPRHKITKRGQNVTFRCDPISEHNRLYWYRQTLGQGPEFLTYFQNEAQLEKSRLLSDRFSAERPKGSFSTLEIQRTEQGDSAMYLCASSLEAGGYTFGSGTRLTVV.

The V call is TRBV27, the J call TRBJ2-1, with TRBD2 identical over 8 bases. The CDR3 runs 14 residues. Germline values: CDR1 MNHEY, CDR2 SMNVEV (reference sequence). V shed 3 bases, J shed 9 bases, and the junction held 7 bases outside the gene matches. This CDR3 reads CASSLPGGPGEQFF. The CDR3 DNA reads TGTGCCAGCAGTTTGCCGGGGGGGCCGGGTGAGCAGTTCTTC.

The V gene is TRBV15, the J gene TRBJ1-2, with 7 bases matching TRBD1. V was pared by 5 bases and J by 6 bases, with 15 bases of the junction left unmatched. The CDR3 is made up of 16 amino acids. Germline CDR1 reads LNHNV; CDR2 reads YYDKDF (reference sequence). The CDR3 sequence is CATSSSHITGVDGYTF. CDR3 coding DNA: TGTGCCACCAGCTCCAGCCACATTACAGGGGTCGATGGCTACACCTTC.

Only a few counts were recorded for this clone. V gene TRBV7-2 combines with J gene TRBJ1-3, with a tentative D call TRBD1 (5 bases). The V end lost 2 bases, the J end lost 1 base, and 15 bases lay between the germline ends. The V gene's germline CDR1 is SGHTA and CDR2 FQGNSA. This CDR3 has 17 amino acids. CDR3 DNA sequence: TGTGCCAGCAGCTTATGGGGAGGGGATGGTTCTGGAAACACCATATATTTT. This translates into CASSLWGGDGSGNTIYF.

The chain recombines TRBV3-1 (or the pseudogene TRBV3-2) with TRBJ1-1; possibly TRBD1 for D (6 bases). V was trimmed by 0 bases and J by 3 bases, leaving 17 bases between them. The CDR3 runs 17 residues. Germline V gene lookup returns CDR1 LGHDT and CDR2 YNNKEL (reference sequence). CDR3 in amino acids: CASSQDGEQGLDTEAFF. As DNA, the CDR3 is TGTGCCAGCAGCCAAGATGGGGAACAGGGATTGGACACTGAAGCTTTCTTT.

The J gene is TRBJ1-5, the V gene TRBV7-6, with 7 positions matching TRBD1. Germline V CDR1 and CDR2: SGHVS, FNYEAQ. The junction had 8 bases not matched to a gene; V was cut back by 5 bases and J by 7 bases. CDR3 length equals 14 residues. The CDR3 loop is CASSPDRAKQPQHF. DNA of the CDR3: TGTGCCAGCAGCCCCGACAGGGCGAAGCAGCCCCAGCATTTT.

The chain recombines TRBV2 with TRBJ1-2; 7 bases are shared with TRBD1. The CDR3 sequence is 14 residues long. The ends lost 1 base at V and 6 bases at J; junction bases unmatched: 5. Per germline, CDR1 SNHLY and CDR2 FYNNEI. CDR3 amino acids: CASSEVRGSDGYTF. The DNA for the CDR3 is TGTGCCAGCAGTGAAGTCAGGGGGTCCGATGGCTACACCTTC.

V usage is TRBV7-9 and J usage is TRBJ1-1; 8 bases agree with TRBD1. With 2 bases clipped from V and 2 bases from J, the junction kept 7 bases outside the gene matches. From germline, CDR1 is SEHNR and CDR2 FQNEAQ (reference sequence). This CDR3 is 16 amino acids long. The CDR3 spells CASSLRTGFLNTEAFF. The DNA of the CDR3 is TGTGCCAGCAGCTTAAGGACAGGGTTTCTAAACACTGAAGCTTTCTTT.